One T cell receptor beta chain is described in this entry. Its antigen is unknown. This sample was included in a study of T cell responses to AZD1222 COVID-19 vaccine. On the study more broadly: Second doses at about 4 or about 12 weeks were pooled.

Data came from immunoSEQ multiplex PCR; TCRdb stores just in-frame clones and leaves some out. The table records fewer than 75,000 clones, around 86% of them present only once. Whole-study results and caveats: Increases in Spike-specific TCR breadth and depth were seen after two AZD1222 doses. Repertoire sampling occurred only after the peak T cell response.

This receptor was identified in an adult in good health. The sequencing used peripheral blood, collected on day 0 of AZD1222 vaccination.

Here the CDR3 DNA reads TGCGCCAGCAGCGGAGGGACATCCGCAACTAATGAAAAACTGTTTTTT. Protein sequence: CASSGGTSATNEKLFF. The chain combines TRBV5-1 with TRBJ1-4, with D maybe TRBD1 (6 bases). The germline gives CDR1 SGHRS, CDR2 YFSETQ. V lost 4 bases to trimming and J lost 0 bases, with 13 bases between them. The CDR3 consists of 16 residues.